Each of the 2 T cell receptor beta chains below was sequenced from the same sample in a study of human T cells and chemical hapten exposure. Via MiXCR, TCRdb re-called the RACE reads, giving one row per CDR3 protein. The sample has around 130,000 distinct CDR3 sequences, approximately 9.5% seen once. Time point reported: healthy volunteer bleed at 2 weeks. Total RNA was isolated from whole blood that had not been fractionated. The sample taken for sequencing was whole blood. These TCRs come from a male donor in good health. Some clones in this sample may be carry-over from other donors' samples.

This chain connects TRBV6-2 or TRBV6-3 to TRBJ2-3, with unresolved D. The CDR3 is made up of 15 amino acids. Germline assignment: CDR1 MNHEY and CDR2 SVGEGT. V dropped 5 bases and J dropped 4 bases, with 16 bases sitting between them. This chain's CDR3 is CASSTRLEYPDTQYF. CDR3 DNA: TGTGCCAGCAGTACGAGACTGGAGTATCCAGATACGCAGTATTTT.

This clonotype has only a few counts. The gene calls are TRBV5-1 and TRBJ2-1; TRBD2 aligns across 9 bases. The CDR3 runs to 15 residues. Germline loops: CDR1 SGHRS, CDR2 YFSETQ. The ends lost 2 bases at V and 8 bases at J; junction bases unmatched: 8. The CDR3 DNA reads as TGCGCCAGCAGCTTTAGCGGGAGAGGGATGGATGAGCAGTTCTTC. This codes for CASSFSGRGMDEQFF.